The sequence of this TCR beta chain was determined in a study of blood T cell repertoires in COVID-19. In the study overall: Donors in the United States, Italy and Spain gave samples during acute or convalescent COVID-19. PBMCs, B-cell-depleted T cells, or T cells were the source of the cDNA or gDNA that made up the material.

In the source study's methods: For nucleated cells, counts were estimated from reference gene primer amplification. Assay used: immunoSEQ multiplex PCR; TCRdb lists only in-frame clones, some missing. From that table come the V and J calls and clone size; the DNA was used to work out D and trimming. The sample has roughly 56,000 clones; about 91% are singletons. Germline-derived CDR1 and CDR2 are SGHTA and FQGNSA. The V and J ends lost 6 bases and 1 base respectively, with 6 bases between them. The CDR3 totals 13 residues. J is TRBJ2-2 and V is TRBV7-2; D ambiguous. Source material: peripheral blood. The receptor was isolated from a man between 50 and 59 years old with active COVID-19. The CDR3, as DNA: TGTGCCAGCAGGCTCGGGAACACCGGGGAGCTGTTTTTT. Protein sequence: CASRLGNTGELFF. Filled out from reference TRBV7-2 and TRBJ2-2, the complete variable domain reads GAGVSQSPSNKVTEKGKDVELRCDPISGHTALYWYRQSLGQGLEFLIYFQGNSAPDKSGLPSDRFSAERTGGSVSTLTIQRTQQEDSAVYLCASRLGNTGELFFGEGSRLTVL.